This record covers a single T cell receptor beta chain. Antigen: not known. Vbeta (60) and Jbeta (13) primers were used in the PCR. Sequencing used immunoSEQ multiplex PCR; TCRdb keeps in-frame clones, though not all of them. The table includes approximately 180,000 clones, about 80% detected once. This specimen belongs to a study of cytomegalovirus exposure and HLA in healthy donors. General study points: The dataset shows that most TCR sequences were rare, while some public TCRs occurred in many donors. The likely origin of a cluster of highly shared sequence variants was a sequencing artifact. A later analysis linked around 17,000 TCR beta sequences to HLA alleles at 0.05 false discovery rate.

Sequencing input: PBMCs. This sequence originates from a man aged 25 to 45 in good health and CMV-seropositive.

The CDR3 loop reads CASSTDWTGLGYGYTF. The CDR3 nucleotides read TGTGCCAGTAGTACCGATTGGACAGGCCTGGGCTATGGCTACACCTTC. The genes are TRBV19 and TRBJ1-2; 7 nucleotides line up with TRBD1. CDR1 and CDR2 (germline): LNHDA, SQIVND (reference sequence). The trim removed 4 bases at V and 4 bases at J, leaving 12 bases unmatched. The CDR3 spans 16 residues.